In this sample, the clone carrying this TCR beta chain is large (0.1 to 1%). TCRdb keeps only in-frame clones here, not all; method: immunoSEQ multiplex PCR. This table has about 2,700 clones, around 23% appearing once. Regarding treatment: randomized to nivolumab then ipilimumab (arm A) or the reverse (arm B). Patients had received no earlier DNA-damaging chemotherapy. The data originate from a study of sequential checkpoint blockade in melanoma. V trimming: 4 bases; J trimming: 5 bases; junction bases outside the gene matches: 4. The CDR3 loop spans 13 amino acids. Germline CDR1 and CDR2: MNHGY and SAAAGT.

The sequence was obtained from a human patient with melanoma. Some clones in this sample may be carry-over from other donors' samples. Sequencing used tumor tissue (inferred from file names), obtained from a patient given nivolumab and ipilimumab in sequence. The rearrangement joins TRBV6-8 to TRBJ1-1; 7 bases are shared with TRBD1. The CDR3 nucleotides are TGTGCCAGCAGTTCGACAGGGCGGACTGAAGCTTTCTTT. It codes for CASSSTGRTEAFF.